Detailed here is one T cell receptor (beta chain). Treatment defined: approximately 18 received Ad26.COV2.S at low or high dose, single or two shots; 5 received placebo; per-sample allocation not given. Sampling occurred on day 63 after the first vaccine or placebo injection. This entry comes from a study of Ad26.COV2.S vaccination and SARS-CoV-2 variants. The overall study: Into the muscle, Ad26.COV2.S was dosed once or twice, 56 days apart.

Assay used: immunoSEQ multiplex PCR; TCRdb lists only in-frame clones, some missing. Among fewer than 400,000 clones listed, approximately 90% were seen once. Trimming took 3 bases from V and 6 from J, leaving 5 bases between them. The germline CDR1 and CDR2 sequences are SEHNR and FQNEAQ (reference sequence). This CDR3 region has 12 residues. This TCR derives from a person aged 18-65 years who received the Ad26.COV2.S COVID-19 vaccine or a placebo. V and J are TRBV7-9 and TRBJ1-4, with D hard to call. The material sequenced was peripheral blood, taken in a trial of Ad26.COV2.S vaccine versus placebo. CDR3 region: CASSFIHEKLFF. CDR3 sequence (DNA): TGTGCCAGCAGCTTCATTCATGAAAAACTGTTTTTT.